The entry below describes one T cell receptor (beta chain). This sample is part of a study of blood T cells in healthy people across ages. It was with a sample-barcoded 5' primer and a J-beta primer mix that a second PCR of about 6 to 12 cycles was run. TCRdb re-called the 5' RACE reads with MiXCR, one entry per CDR3 protein. The table lists 1.5 million to 2 million distinct CDR3 sequences, around 35% of them singletons. CDR3 length: 14 residues. From germline, CDR1 is SGDLS and CDR2 YYNGEE. The chain has TRBV9 and TRBJ2-1, with 9 bases matching TRBD1. Gene TRBJ2-7 matches the end of the DNA better, so the J call may be wrong. The receptor was isolated from a woman in her twenties or thirties in good health. Material: blood. CDR3: CASSVLGTGNEQYF. The CDR3 coding sequence is TGTGCCAGCAGCGTGCTAGGGACAGGGAACGAGCAGTACTTC.